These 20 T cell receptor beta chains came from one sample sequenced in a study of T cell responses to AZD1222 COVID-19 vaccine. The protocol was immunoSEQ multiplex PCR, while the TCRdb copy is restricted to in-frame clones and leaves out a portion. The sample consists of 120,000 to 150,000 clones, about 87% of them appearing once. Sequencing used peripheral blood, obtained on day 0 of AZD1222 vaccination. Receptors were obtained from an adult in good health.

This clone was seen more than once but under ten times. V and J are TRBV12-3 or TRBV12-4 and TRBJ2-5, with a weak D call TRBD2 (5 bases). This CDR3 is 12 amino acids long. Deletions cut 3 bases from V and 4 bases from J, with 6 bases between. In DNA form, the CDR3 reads TGTGCCAGCAGTTTTGGACTAGAGACCCAGTACTTC. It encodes CASSFGLETQYF.

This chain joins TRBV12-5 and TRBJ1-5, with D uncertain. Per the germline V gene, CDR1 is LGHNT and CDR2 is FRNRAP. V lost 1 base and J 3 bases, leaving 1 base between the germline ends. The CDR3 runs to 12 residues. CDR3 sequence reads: CASGLDNQPQHF. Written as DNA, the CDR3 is TGTGCTAGTGGTTTGGACAATCAGCCCCAGCATTTT.

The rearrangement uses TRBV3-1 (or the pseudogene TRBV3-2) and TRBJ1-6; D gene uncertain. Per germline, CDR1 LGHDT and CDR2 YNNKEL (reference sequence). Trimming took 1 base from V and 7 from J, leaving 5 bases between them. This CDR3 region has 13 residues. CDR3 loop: CASSQARNSPLHF. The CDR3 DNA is TGTGCCAGCAGCCAAGCCAGAAATTCACCCCTCCACTTT.

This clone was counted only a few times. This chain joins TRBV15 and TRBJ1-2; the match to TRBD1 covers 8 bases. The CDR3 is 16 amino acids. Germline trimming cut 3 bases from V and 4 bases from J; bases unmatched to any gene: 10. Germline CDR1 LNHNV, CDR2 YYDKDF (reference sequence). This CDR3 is CATSRDRARASYGYTF. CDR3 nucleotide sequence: TGTGCCACCAGCAGGGACAGGGCGAGGGCGTCCTATGGCTACACCTTC.

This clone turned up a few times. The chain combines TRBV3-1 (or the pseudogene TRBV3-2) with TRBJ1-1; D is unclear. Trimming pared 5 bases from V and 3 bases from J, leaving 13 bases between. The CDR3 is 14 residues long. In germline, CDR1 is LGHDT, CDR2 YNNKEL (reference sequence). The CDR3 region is CASSATLYDTEAFF. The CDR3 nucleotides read TGTGCCAGCAGCGCTACTCTTTATGACACTGAAGCTTTCTTT.

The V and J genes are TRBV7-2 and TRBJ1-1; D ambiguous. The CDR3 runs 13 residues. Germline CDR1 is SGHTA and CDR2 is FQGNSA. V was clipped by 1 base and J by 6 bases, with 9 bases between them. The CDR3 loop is CASSLVSGAEAFF. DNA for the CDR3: TGTGCCAGCAGCTTAGTAAGTGGCGCTGAAGCTTTCTTT.

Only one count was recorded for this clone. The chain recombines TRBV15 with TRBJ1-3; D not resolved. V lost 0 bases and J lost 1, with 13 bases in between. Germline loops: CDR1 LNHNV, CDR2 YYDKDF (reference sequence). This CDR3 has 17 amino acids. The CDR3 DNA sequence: TGTGCCACCAGCAGAGATGTTGGCAGCCCTTCTGGAAACACCATATATTTT. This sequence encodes CATSRDVGSPSGNTIYF. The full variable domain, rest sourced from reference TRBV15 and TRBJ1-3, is DAMVIQNPRYQVTQFGKPVTLSCSQTLNHNVMYWYQQKSSQAPKLLFHYYDKDFNNEADTPDNFQSRRPNTSFCFLDIRSPGLGDTAMYLCATSRDVGSPSGNTIYFGEGSWLTVV.

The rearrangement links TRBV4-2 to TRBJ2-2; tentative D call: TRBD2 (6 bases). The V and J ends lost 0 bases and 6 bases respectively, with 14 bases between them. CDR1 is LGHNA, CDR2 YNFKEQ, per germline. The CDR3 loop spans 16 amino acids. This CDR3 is CASSQDARGSPGELFF. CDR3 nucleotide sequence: TGTGCCAGCAGCCAAGATGCACGGGGGAGCCCCGGGGAGCTGTTTTTT.

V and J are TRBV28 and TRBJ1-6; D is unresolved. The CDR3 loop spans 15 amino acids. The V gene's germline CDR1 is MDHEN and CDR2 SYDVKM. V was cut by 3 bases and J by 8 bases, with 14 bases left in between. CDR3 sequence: CASSFLQQNYSPLHF. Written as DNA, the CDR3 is TGTGCCAGCAGTTTCCTGCAGCAAAATTATTCACCCCTCCACTTT.

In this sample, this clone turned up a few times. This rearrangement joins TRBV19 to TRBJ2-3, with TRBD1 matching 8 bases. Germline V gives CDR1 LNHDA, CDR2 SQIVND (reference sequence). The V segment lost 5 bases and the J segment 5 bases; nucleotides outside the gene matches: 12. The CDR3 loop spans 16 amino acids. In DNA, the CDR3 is TGTGCCAGTAGTCCCGGGACAGGCGTATTAGGAGATACGCAGTATTTT. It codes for CASSPGTGVLGDTQYF.

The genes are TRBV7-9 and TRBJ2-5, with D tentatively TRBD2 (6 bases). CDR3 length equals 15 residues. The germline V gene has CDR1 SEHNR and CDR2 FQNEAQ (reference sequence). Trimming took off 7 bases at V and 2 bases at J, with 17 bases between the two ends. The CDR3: CASTRGTHKQETQYF. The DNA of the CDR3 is TGTGCCAGCACCCGGGGGACTCATAAACAAGAGACCCAGTACTTC.

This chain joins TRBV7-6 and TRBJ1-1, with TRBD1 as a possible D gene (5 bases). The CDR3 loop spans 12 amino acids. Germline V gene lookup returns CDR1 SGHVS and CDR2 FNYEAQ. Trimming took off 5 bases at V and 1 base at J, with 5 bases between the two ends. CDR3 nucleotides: TGTGCCAGCAGCAGGGGGAACACTGAAGCTTTCTTT. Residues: CASSRGNTEAFF.

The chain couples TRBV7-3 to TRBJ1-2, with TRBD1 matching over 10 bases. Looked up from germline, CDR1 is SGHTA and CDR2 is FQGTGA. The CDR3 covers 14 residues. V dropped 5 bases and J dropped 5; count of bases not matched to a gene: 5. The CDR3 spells CASSPEGQGYGYTF. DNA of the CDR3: TGTGCCAGCAGCCCTGAGGGACAGGGGTATGGCTACACCTTC.

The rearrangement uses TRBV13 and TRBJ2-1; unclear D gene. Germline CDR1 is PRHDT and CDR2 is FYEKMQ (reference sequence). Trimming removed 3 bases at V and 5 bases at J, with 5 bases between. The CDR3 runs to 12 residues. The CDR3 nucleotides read TGTGCCAGCAGCTTCGGTGACAATGAGCAGTTCTTC. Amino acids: CASSFGDNEQFF.

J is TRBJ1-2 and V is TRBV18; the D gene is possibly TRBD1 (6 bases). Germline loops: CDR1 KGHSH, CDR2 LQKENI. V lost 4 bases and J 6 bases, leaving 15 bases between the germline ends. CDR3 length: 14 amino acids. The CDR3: CASSLQGSQDGYTF. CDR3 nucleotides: TGTGCCAGCTCACTACAGGGCTCGCAAGATGGCTACACCTTC.

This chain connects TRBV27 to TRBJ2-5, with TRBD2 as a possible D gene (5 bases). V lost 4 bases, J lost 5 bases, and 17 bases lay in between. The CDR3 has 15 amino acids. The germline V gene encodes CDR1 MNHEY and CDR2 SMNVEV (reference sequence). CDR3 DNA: TGTGCCAGCAGTTCCTCGGACGGGATACGGGAGACCCAGTACTTC. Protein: CASSSSDGIRETQYF.

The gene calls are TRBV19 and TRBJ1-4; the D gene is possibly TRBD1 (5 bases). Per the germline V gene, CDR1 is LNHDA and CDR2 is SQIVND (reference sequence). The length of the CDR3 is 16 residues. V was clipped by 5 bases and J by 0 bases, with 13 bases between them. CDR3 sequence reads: CASSPTRQSTNEKLFF. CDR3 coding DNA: TGTGCCAGTAGTCCTACTAGACAGTCAACTAATGAAAAACTGTTTTTT.

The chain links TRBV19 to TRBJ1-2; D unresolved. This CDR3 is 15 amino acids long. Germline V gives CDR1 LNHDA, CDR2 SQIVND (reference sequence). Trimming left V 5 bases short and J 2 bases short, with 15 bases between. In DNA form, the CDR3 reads TGTGCCAGTAGTCACCAATTACTGAGCAACTATGGCTACACCTTC. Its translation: CASSHQLLSNYGYTF. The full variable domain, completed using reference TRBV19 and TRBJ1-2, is DGGITQSPKYLFRKEGQNVTLSCEQNLNHDAMYWYRQDPGQGLRLIYYSQIVNDFQKGDIAEGYSVSREKKESFPLTVTSAQKNPTAFYLCASSHQLLSNYGYTFGSGTRLTVV.

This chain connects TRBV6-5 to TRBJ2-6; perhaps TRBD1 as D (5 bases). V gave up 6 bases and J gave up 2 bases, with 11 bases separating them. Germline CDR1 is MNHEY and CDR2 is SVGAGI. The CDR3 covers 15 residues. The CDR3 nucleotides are TGTGCCAGCAGGCCTCAGGGTACTGGGGCCAACGTCCTGACTTTC. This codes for CASRPQGTGANVLTF.

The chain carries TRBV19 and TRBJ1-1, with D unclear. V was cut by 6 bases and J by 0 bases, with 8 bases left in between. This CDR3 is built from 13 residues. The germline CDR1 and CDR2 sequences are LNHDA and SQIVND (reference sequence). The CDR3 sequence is CASSQSLNTEAFF. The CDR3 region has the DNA TGTGCCAGTAGCCAGAGTCTGAACACTGAAGCTTTCTTT.